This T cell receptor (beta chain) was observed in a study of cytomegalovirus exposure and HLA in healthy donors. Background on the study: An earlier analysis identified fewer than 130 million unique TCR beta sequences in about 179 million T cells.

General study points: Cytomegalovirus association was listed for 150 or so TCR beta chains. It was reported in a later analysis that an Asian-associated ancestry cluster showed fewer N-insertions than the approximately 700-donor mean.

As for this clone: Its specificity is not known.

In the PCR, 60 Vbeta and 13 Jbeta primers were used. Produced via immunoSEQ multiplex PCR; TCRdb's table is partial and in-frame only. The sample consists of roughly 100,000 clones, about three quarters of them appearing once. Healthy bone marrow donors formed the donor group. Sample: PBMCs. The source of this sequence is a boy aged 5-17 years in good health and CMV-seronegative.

The CDR3 here is CSVEVGTSGSDTQYF. For the CDR3, the DNA is TGCAGCGTTGAGGTGGGGACTAGCGGGAGTGATACGCAGTATTTT. J is TRBJ2-3 and V is TRBV29-1; 14 bases are a match to TRBD2. The CDR3 contains 15 residues. The germline V gene encodes CDR1 SQVTM and CDR2 ANQGSEA. The ends lost 3 bases at V and 6 bases at J; junction bases unmatched: 5.